This TCR beta chain was retrieved from a study of read filtering for tumor transcriptome and immune sequencing (TCRdb year 2020). As for the study more broadly: Of the patients in the cohort, some 18 were male and fewer than 15 were female, and their mean age was around 64 years, with a range of roughly 45 to 90. One of the main goals was to work out a read-filtering strategy for immune repertoire data, in particular whether clonotypes backed by only a single read should be removed. Per sample, about 4 to 10.27 million TCR-region mapped reads were obtained with IR-seq, compared with only roughly 85 to 1,300 with RNA-seq. TCR repertoires obtained by targeted immune repertoire sequencing and by bulk whole-transcriptome sequencing performed on the same bone marrow samples were compared. After DNase treatment, whole-transcriptome libraries were prepared with the TruSeq RNA Access Library Prep Kit. By revised international staging, eight or nine patients were R-ISS I, 16 were R-ISS II and roughly seven were R-ISS III.

TCR libraries were built from 400 to 450 ng RNA with the Immunoverse kit, using molecular barcoded adaptors covering alpha/delta and beta/gamma chains. TCR library preparation was performed with the same RNA that was used for transcriptome sequencing. An Illumina HiSeq 4000 with 2 x 150 cycles was used to sequence the TCR libraries. On the study's bioinformatics: Using MiXCR, which included quality filtering and error correction, TCR reads were aligned to human V, D, J and C references and then assembled into CDR3 clonotypes. Clonotype counts and gene usage diversity were analyzed with the tcR package in R. Raw mapping reads were checked after the RNA-seq reads had been mapped by STAR aligner version 2.5.3a onto the human GRCh37 genome. To test how sequencing depth affects detected clonotypes, IR-seq fastq files were randomly downsampled with Seqtk 1.3. The public sequencing data were trimmed at Q25 with fastp and processed into clonotypes with MiXCR by TCRdb, which kept only in-frame beta chains. Every entry covers one CDR3 protein and lists the most common genes and DNA from its rows. The authors' filters were not applied to this entry. The sample includes more than 35,000 distinct CDR3 sequences, with about 15% observed a single time. Roughly 18% of the sample belongs to the ten largest clones.

From its cysteine to its phenylalanine, the CDR3 spans 15 amino acids. The DNA shown is the 45-base CDR3, in frame from base 1. Ends trimmed: V by 2 bases, J by 4 bases; bases unmatched to a gene: 7. For CDR1 and CDR2, the germline V gene lists SGHAT and FQNNGV. The table lists this clonotype with many counts. Its antigen remains undetermined. No base quality values were provided; no much bigger clone lies one nucleotide off. Every patient had bone marrow sampled at the time of active disease. Bone marrow mononuclear cells were isolated by Ficoll-Hypaque density gradient centrifugation. CD138-negative cells were obtained by negative selection after labeling with CD138 magnetic microbeads on a MACS separator, removing myeloma plasma cells. Flow cytometry with CD138 antibodies on an Attune NxT was used to check how pure the isolated cells were. TRIzol reagent was used to extract total RNA, and a NanoDrop spectrophotometer was used to quantify the extracted RNA. For each patient, the CD138-negative bone marrow sample underwent paired RNA-seq and IR-seq.

Overall study results and their limits: The sorted CD138-negative fraction was composed of a mixed bone marrow immune population rather than of purified T cells. Compared with RNA-seq, IR-seq captured clonotypes at much higher depth and more reliably, and a smaller IR-seq throughput was enough to identify most shared clonotypes. Single-read clonotypes made up roughly 81% of clonotypes but 3% to 4% of total reads in IR-seq, and roughly 75% of clonotypes and approximately 48% of reads in RNA-seq. The correlation between IR-seq and RNA-seq shared clonotype proportions rose when single-read clonotypes were removed.

The material sequenced was a population of CD138-negative cells sorted from bone marrow. Per the publication, the cell subset or site label means: bone marrow mononuclear cells depleted of CD138+ plasma/myeloma cells by negative magnetic selection. The receptor was derived from a donor aged 40 or older with multiple myeloma. The sequence links TRBV11-2 to TRBJ2-5; TRBD1 aligns with 7 central bases. The CDR3 region reads CASSLIRRGRETQYF. The bases are TGTGCCAGCAGCTTAATCCGCAGGGGGAGAGAGACCCAGTACTTC.